Listed here is a single T cell receptor (beta chain). This sample is part of a study of T cell changes during pregnancy in multiple sclerosis. V was clipped by 4 bases and J by 2 bases, with 11 bases between them. The V gene's germline CDR1 is SNHLY and CDR2 FYNNEI. The CDR3 totals 14 residues. Profiled with immunoSEQ multiplex PCR; TCRdb holds only in-frame clones, not every one. The sample yields some 110,000 clones, 80% to 95% seen once. The rearrangement links TRBV2 to TRBJ2-5; D is perhaps TRBD2 (7 bases). This sample comprised peripheral blood, obtained in the third trimester of pregnancy. This TCR was recovered from a female donor with multiple sclerosis, enrolled in a pregnancy study. CDR3 sequence: CASSVGGQQETQYF. CDR3 bases: TGTGCCAGCAGTGTGGGGGGGCAGCAAGAGACCCAGTACTTC.